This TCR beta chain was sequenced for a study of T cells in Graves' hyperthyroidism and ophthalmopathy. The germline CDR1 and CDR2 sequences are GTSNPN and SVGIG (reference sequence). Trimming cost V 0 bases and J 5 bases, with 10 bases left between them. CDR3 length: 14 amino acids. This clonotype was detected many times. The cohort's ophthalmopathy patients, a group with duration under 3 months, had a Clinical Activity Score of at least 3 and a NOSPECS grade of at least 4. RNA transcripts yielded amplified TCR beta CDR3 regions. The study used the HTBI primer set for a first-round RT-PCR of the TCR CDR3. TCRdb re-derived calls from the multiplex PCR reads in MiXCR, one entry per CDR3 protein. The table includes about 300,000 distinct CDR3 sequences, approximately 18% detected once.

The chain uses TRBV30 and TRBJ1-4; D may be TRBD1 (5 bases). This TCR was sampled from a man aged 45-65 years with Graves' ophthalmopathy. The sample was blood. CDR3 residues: CAWSVSGMNEKLFF. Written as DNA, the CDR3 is TGTGCCTGGAGTGTCTCAGGGATGAATGAAAAACTGTTTTTT.